The clone carrying this T cell receptor beta chain appeared a single time. Its antigen is unknown. The record originates from a study of PD-1 blockade in classical Hodgkin lymphoma. Study-level findings and limits: CD4+ TCR diversity climbed significantly by C4D1, unlike CD8+ TCR diversity. It was among complete responders that baseline diversity resembled that of newly diagnosed patients. Relative to healthy donors, newly diagnosed patients reportedly had lower baseline TCR diversity, which was reported as lower still in relapsed/refractory patients.

Generated by immunoSEQ multiplex PCR, the TCRdb table keeps only in-frame clones and is missing some. The sample shows about 12,000 clones, around 86% of them seen only once. No patient escaped relapse after autologous stem cell transplantation, and brentuximab vedotin exposure varied. When best responses were assessed, they were complete response, partial response or progressive disease. The germline V gene has CDR1 LNHNV and CDR2 YYDKDF (reference sequence). CDR3 length: 18 amino acids. V lost 7 bases, J lost 3 bases, and 26 bases lay in between. V is TRBV15 and J is TRBJ2-3; D perhaps matches TRBD2 (6 bases). The sample here was peripheral blood mononuclear cells (PBMCs), taken at baseline. The source of this sequence is a human donor with classical Hodgkin lymphoma. CDR3 protein: CATTNEHRLGGLTDTQYF. CDR3 bases: TGTGCCACCACCAACGAGCACCGACTAGGAGGGCTAACAGATACGCAGTATTTT.